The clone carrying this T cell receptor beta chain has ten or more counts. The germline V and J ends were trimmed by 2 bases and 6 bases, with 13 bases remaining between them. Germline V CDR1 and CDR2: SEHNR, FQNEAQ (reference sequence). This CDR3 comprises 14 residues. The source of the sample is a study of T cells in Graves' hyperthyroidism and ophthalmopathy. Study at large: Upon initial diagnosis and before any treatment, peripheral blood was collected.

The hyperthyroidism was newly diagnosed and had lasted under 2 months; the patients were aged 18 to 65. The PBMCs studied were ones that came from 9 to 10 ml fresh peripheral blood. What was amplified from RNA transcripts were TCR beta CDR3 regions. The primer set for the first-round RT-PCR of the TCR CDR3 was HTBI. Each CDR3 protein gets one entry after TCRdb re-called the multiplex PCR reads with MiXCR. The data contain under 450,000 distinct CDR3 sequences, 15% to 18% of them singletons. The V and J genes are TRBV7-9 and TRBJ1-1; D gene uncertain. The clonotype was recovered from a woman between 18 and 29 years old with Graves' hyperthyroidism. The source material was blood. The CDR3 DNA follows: TGTGCCAGCAGCTTACTTGGGAGGGTGGCTGAAGCTTTCTTT. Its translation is CASSLLGRVAEAFF.